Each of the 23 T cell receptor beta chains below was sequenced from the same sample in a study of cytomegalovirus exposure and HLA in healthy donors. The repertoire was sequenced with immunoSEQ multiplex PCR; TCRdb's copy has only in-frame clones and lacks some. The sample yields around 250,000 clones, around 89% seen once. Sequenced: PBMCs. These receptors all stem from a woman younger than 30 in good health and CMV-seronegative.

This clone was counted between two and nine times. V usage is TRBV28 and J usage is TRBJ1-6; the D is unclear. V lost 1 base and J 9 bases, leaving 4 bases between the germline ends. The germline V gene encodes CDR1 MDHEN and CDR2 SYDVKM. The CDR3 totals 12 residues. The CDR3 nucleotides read TGTGCCAGCAGTTTATTGGCTTCACCCCTCCACTTT. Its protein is CASSLLASPLHF.

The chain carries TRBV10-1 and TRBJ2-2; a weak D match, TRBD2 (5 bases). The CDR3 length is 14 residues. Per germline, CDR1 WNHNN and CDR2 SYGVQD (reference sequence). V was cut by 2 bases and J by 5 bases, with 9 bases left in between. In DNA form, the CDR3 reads TGCGCCAGCAGTGAGAGGCTAGCTACCGGGGAGCTGTTTTTT. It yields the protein CASSERLATGELFF.

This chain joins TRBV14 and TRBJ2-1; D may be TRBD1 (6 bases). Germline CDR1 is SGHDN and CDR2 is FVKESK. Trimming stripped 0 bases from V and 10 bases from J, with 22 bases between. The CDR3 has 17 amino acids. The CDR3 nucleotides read TGTGCCAGCAGCCAAGAAGGGGGTGAGACAGACTCTTGGGAGCAGTTCTTC. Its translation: CASSQEGGETDSWEQFF. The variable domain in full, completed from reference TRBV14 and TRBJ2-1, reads EAGVTQFPSHSVIEKGQTVTLRCDPISGHDNLYWYRRVMGKEIKFLLHFVKESKQDESGMPNNRFLAERTGGTYSTLKVQPAELEDSGVYFCASSQEGGETDSWEQFFGPGTRLTVL.

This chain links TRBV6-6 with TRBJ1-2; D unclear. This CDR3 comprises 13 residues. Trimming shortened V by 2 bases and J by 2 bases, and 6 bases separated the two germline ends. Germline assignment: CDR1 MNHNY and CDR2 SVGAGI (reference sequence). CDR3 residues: CASSYEENYGYTF. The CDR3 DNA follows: TGTGCCAGCAGTTACGAGGAAAACTATGGCTACACCTTC.

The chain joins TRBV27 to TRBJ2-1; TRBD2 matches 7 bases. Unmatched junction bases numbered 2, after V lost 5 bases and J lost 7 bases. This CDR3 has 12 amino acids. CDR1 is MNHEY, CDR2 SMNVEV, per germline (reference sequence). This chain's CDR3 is CASSLGGNEQFF. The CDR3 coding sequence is TGTGCCAGCAGTCTGGGGGGGAATGAGCAGTTCTTC.

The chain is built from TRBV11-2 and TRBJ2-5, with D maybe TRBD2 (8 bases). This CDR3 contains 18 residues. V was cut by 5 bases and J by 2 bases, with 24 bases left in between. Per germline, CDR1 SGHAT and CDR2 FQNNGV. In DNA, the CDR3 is TGTGCCAGCAGCCAAAGGGGGCAGGCCGGGACTAGACAAGAGACCCAGTACTTC. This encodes CASSQRGQAGTRQETQYF.

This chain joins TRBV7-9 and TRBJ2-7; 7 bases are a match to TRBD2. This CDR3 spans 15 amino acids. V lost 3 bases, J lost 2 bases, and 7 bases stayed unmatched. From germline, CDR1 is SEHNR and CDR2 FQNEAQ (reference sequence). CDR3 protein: CASSLDLGGTYEQYF. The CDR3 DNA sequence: TGTGCCAGCAGCTTGGATCTCGGGGGGACCTACGAGCAGTACTTC.

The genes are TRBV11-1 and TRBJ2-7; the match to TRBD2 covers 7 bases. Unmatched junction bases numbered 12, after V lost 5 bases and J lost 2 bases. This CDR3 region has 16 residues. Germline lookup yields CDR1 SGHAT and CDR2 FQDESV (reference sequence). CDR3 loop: CASSAAGLPRAYEQYV. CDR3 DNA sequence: TGTGCCAGCAGCGCAGCGGGGCTCCCCAGGGCCTACGAGCAGTACGTC.

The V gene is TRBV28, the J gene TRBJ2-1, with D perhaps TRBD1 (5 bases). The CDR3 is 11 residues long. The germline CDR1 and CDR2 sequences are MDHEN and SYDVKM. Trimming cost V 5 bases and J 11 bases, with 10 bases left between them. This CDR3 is CASSPRVKQFF. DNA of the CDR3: TGTGCCAGCAGTCCCAGGGTAAAGCAGTTCTTC. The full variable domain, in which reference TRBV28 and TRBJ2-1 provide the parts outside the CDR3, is DVKVTQSSRYLVKRTGEKVFLECVQDMDHENMFWYRQDPGLGLRLIYFSYDVKMKEKGDIPEGYSVSREKKERFSLILESASTNQTSMYLCASSPRVKQFFGPGTRLTVL.

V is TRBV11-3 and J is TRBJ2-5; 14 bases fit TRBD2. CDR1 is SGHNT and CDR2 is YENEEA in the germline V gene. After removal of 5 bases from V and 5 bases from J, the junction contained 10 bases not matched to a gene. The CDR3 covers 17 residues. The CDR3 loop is CASSMWTSGGQGETQYF. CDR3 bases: TGTGCCAGCAGCATGTGGACTAGCGGGGGGCAGGGGGAGACCCAGTACTTC.

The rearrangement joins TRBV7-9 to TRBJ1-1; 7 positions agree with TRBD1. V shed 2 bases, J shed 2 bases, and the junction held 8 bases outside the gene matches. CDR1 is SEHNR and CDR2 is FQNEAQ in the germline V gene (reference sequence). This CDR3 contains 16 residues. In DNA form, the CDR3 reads TGTGCCAGCAGCTTACGACAGGGCATGGGAAACACTGAAGCTTTCTTT. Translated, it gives CASSLRQGMGNTEAFF.

The CDR3 coding sequence is TGTGCCAGCAGGCCGACTGACTCCGCAACTAATGAAAAACTGTTTTTT. Its translation: CASRPTDSATNEKLFF. The J gene is TRBJ1-4, the V gene TRBV28; no firm D call. This CDR3 spans 16 amino acids. Germline values: CDR1 MDHEN, CDR2 SYDVKM. Trimming removed 6 bases from V and 0 bases from J, with 14 bases in between.

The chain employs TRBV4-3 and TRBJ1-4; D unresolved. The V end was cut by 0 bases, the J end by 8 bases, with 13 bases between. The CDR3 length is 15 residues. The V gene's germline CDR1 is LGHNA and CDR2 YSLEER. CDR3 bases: TGCGCCAGCAGCCAAGATCATGGCCTCCTCGAAAAACTGTTTTTT. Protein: CASSQDHGLLEKLFF.

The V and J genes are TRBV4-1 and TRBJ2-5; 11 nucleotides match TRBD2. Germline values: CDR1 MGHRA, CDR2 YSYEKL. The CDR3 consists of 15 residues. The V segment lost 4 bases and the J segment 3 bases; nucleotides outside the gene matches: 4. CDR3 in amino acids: CASSRQLAGEETQYF. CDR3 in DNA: TGCGCCAGCAGCCGACAACTAGCGGGGGAAGAGACCCAGTACTTC.

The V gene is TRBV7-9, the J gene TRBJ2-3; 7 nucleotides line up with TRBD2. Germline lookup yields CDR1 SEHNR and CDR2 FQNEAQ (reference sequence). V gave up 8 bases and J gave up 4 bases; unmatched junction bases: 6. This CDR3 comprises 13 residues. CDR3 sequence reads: CASDLAGADTQYF. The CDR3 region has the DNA TGTGCCAGCGACCTTGCGGGGGCAGATACGCAGTATTTT.

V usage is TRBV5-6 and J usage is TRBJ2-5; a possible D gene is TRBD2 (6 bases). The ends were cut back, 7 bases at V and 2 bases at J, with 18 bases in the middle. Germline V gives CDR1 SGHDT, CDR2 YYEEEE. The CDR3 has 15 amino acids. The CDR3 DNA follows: TGTGCCAGCCTGGGGCGGGGACCTCTACAAGAGACCCAGTACTTC. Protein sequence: CASLGRGPLQETQYF. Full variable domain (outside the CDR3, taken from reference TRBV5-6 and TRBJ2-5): DAGVTQSPTHLIKTRGQQVTLRCSPKSGHDTVSWYQQALGQGPQFIFQYYEEEERQRGNFPDRFSGHQFPNYSSELNVNALLLGDSALYLCASLGRGPLQETQYFGPGTRLLVL.

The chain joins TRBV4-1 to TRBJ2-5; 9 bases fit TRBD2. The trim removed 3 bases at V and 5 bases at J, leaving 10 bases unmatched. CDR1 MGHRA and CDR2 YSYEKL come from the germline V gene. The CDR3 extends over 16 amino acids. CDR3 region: CASSQVSGGPGETQYF. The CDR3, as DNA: TGCGCCAGCAGCCAGGTTAGCGGGGGACCTGGGGAGACCCAGTACTTC.

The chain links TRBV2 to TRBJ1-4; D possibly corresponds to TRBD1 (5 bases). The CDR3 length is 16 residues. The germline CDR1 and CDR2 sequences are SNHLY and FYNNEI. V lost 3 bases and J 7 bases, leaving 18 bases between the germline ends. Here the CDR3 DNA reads TGTGCCAGCAGTGACCGAGAGAGACAGATCCCTGAAAAACTGTTTTTT. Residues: CASSDRERQIPEKLFF. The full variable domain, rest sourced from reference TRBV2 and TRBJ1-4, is EPEVTQTPSHQVTQMGQEVILRCVPISNHLYFYWYRQILGQKVEFLVSFYNNEISEKSEIFDDQFSVERPDGSNFTLKIRSTKLEDSAMYFCASSDRERQIPEKLFFGSGTQLSVL.

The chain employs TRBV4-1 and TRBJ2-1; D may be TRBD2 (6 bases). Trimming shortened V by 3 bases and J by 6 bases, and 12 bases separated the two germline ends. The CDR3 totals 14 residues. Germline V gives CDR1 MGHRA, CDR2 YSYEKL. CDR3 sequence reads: CASSQERAGNEQFF. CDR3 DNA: TGCGCCAGCAGCCAGGAGCGGGCTGGCAATGAGCAGTTCTTC.

CDR3 region: CASSEAVGRQGEKLFF. CDR3 nucleotides: TGTGCCAGCAGTGAAGCGGTAGGGAGACAGGGCGAAAAACTGTTTTTT. The rearrangement joins TRBV2 to TRBJ1-4, with TRBD1 matching 7 bases. Trimming cost V 0 bases and J 8 bases; bases outside gene matches: 9. Per germline, CDR1 SNHLY and CDR2 FYNNEI. The CDR3 is 16 residues long.

This chain's CDR3 is CASSPRDTINEQFF. CDR3 sequence (DNA): TGTGCCAGCAGCCCCCGGGACACAATCAATGAGCAGTTCTTC. The chain is built from TRBV5-4 and TRBJ2-1; perhaps TRBD1 as D (6 bases). The length of the CDR3 is 14 residues. With 4 bases removed from V and 6 bases from J, the gap between germline ends came to 14 bases. Per the germline V gene, CDR1 is SGHNT and CDR2 is YYREEE (reference sequence). Full variable domain (remainder filled in from reference TRBV5-4 and TRBJ2-1): ETGVTQSPTHLIKTRGQQVTLRCSSQSGHNTVSWYQQALGQGPQFIFQYYREEENGRGNFPPRFSGLQFPNYSSELNVNALELDDSALYLCASSPRDTINEQFFGPGTRLTVL.

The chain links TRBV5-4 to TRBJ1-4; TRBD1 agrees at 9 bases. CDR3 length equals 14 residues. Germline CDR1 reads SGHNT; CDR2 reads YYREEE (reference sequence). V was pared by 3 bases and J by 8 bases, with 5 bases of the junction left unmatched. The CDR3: CASSSWTGEEKLFF. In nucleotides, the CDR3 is TGTGCCAGCAGCTCTTGGACAGGGGAGGAAAAACTGTTTTTT.

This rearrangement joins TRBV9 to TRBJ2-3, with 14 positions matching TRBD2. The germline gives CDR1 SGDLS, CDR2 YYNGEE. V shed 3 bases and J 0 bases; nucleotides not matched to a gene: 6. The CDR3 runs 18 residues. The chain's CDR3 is CASSGLAGGLSSTDTQYF. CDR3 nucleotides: TGTGCCAGCAGCGGACTAGCGGGGGGGTTATCTAGCACAGATACGCAGTATTTT.